The 4 T cell receptor beta chains listed next were all sequenced from one sample in a study of identical twins. One entry per CDR3 protein, called by TCRdb with MiXCR from the 5' RACE reads. Here the sample spans under 800,000 distinct CDR3 sequences, 21% being singletons. The sample also formed part of further work on T cells expressing NK-cell markers.

Sequencing was performed on PBMCs. The receptors were gathered from a woman in her late teens or twenties in good health.

This clonotype was counted many times. The rearrangement links TRBV27 to TRBJ2-2; possibly TRBD1 for D (6 bases). Germline lookup yields CDR1 MNHEY and CDR2 SMNVEV (reference sequence). The CDR3 loop spans 13 amino acids. Trimming cost V 10 bases and J 0 bases, with 9 bases left between them. The CDR3 protein is CATRTANTGELFF. In nucleotides, the CDR3 is TGTGCCACGCGGACAGCGAACACCGGGGAGCTGTTTTTT.

The CDR3 nucleotides are TGCACCCACCGGACTAGCGGGCGGGATACGCAGTATTTT. Protein: CTHRTSGRDTQYF. The chain links TRBV29-1 to TRBJ2-3; 11 bases map to TRBD2. Germline V gives CDR1 SQVTM, CDR2 ANQGSEA. This CDR3 contains 13 residues.

This clonotype has just a few counts. The chain couples TRBV29-1 to TRBJ2-5; D unclear. The V gene's germline CDR1 is SQVTM and CDR2 ANQGSEA. Trimming cost V 4 bases and J 5 bases, with 11 bases left between them. The CDR3 is 12 residues long. The CDR3 DNA is TGCAGCGTTGCCGACGGGTCGGAGACCCAGTACTTC. This codes for CSVADGSETQYF.

This clonotype was observed a handful of times. The chain links TRBV6-5 to TRBJ2-2, with a tentative D call TRBD1 (6 bases). V lost 3 bases, J lost 9 bases, and 17 bases lay in between. CDR3 length equals 15 residues. Germline values: CDR1 MNHEY, CDR2 SVGAGI. The CDR3 spells CASSYTRQAVRELFF. Written as DNA, the CDR3 is TGTGCCAGCAGTTATACTAGACAGGCTGTGAGGGAGCTGTTTTTT.